A single TCR beta chain is shown here with its context. This table comes from immunoSEQ multiplex PCR, and its TCRdb copy is limited to in-frame clones, with some not included. The sample includes some 120,000 clones, 70% to 90% of them seen just once. This specimen belongs to a study of cytomegalovirus exposure and HLA in healthy donors. This CDR3 has 13 amino acids. Trimming took off 7 bases at V and 4 bases at J, with 13 bases between the two ends. Germline CDR1 MDHEN, CDR2 SYDVKM. The rearrangement joins TRBV28 to TRBJ2-5; D might be TRBD1 (6 bases). Sequenced input: PBMCs. This receptor was taken from a woman younger than 30 in good health and CMV-seronegative. The CDR3 DNA is TGTGCCAGCAAAATTGGGGGCGGAGAGACCCAGTACTTC. Residues: CASKIGGGETQYF.